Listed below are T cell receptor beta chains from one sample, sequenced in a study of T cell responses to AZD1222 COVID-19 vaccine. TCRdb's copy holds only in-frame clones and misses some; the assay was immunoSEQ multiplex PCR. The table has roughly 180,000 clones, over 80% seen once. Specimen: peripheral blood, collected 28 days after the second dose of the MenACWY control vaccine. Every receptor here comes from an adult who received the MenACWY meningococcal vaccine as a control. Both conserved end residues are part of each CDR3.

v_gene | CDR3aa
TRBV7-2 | CASSQRQPDTQYF
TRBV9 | CASSPLGINTEAFF
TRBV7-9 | CASSRIGAGNEKLFF
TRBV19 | CASSMRDTVGTEAFF
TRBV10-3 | CAISGTGGGYTF
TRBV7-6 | CASSWGLDNEQFF
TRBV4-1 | CASSQEGGFSGNTIYF
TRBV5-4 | CASSPPWQGGNYGYTF
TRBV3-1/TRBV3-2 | CASSKGQGNTEAFF
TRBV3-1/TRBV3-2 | CASNRQGTGNTIYF
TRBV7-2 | CASSLVGTGGGETQYF
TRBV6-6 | CASSSQGRRSAGELFF
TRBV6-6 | CASSYGGTEAFF
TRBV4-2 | CASSQVGQGATDTQYF
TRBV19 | CASSMAANPRNNEQFF
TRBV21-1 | CASSKLRDTEAFF
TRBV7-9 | CASSSKGQPQHF
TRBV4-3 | CASSQSGGGYNEQFF
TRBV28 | CASRGQQLGEQYF
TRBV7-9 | CASSLAGTDQETQYF
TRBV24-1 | CATSDPRGSDEQYF
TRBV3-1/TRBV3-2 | CASSQVMQSPQHF
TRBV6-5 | CASSLTGTGLYNEQFF
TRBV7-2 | CASSFQGVGETQYF
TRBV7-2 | CASSSQGLEAFF
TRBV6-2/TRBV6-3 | CASSYSGQGEAFF
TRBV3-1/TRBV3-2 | CASSQAGFYGYTF
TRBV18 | CASSPRGQNSGNTIYF
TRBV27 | CASSPAGTGGEQYF
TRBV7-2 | CASSLSVGQGYGYTF
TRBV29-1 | CSVEGQGDYEQFF
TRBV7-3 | CASSLHGTSGNTIYF
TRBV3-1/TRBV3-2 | CASSLAGPPEAFF
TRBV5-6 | CASSLRTGGIGEEKLFF
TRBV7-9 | CASSLAEATNEKLFF
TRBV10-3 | CAISELQSDTIYF
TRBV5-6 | CASSLPGRFYGYTF
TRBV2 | CASTGGLSTDTQYF
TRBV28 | CASSLTPETGVNEQYF
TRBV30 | CASTTGSTYNSPLHF
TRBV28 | CASSFRPNSGYNSPLHF
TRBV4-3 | CASSQGWWDSSYNEQFF
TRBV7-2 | CASSTYTGELFF
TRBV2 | CASSAARDRLFYGYTF
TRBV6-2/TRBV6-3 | CASSGATDKETYSYEQYF
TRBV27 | CASSFWGNYGYTF
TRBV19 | CASSKLFVGLGEGEQYF
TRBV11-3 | CASSLSGGSSYEQYF
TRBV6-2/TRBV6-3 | CASSPNRGAGEKLFF
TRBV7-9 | CASSLGSGNTIYF
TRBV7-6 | CASSSGRFGNTEAFF
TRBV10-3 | CAISSREGGRAGELFF
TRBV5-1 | CASSLPTSGGAPEQFF
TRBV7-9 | CASSYNTDTQYF
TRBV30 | CAGTGLSSGYTF